This entry is about one TCR beta chain. Antigen: not known. The PCR was carried out with 60 Vbeta primers and 13 Jbeta primers. Measured with immunoSEQ multiplex PCR; TCRdb has only the in-frame clones, and not every one. The sample records 100,000 to 150,000 clones, 65% to 80% being singletons. This entry is derived from a study of cytomegalovirus exposure and HLA in healthy donors. General study points: An assumption of roughly uniform sequencing depth across donors underlay the presence/absence analyses.

CDR3 size: 13 residues. V lost 3 bases and J lost 13, with 17 bases in between. The germline gives CDR1 SNHLY, CDR2 FYNNEI. The source of this sequence is a woman in her forties in good health and CMV-seronegative. The sequencing sample was made of PBMCs. The chain joins TRBV2 to TRBJ2-3; D may be TRBD1 (6 bases). CDR3 DNA: TGTGCCAGCAGTGAGCGGACAGTTCTGGACGAGTATTTT. This gives the protein CASSERTVLDEYF.